Sequencing of this TCR beta chain was carried out in a study of early T cells in non-severe SARS-CoV-2 infection. As for the study in general: Investigators sequenced bulk RNA drawn from unsorted whole blood, and chains remained unpaired. Study findings and constraints: Missing private and CD4 specificities, VDJdb matching favored anti-spike CD8 responses.

Individual cDNA molecules carried attached unique molecular identifiers. Each CDR3 protein is one row after TCRdb ran MiXCR on the 5' RACE reads. The table records roughly 66,000 distinct CDR3 sequences, 9.1% of them present only once. The length of the CDR3 is 12 residues. V dropped 3 bases and J dropped 8 bases, with 10 bases sitting between them. Germline V gene sequence: CDR1 SGHTA, CDR2 FQGNSA. To note about this clonotype: Its specificity is not known.

This receptor was obtained from an adult who was a healthcare worker with PCR-confirmed SARS-CoV-2 infection or an uninfected control (not recorded which). The rearrangement uses TRBV7-2 and TRBJ1-2, with a possible D match to TRBD1 (6 bases). Sequencing was done on a sample of whole blood. In DNA form, the CDR3 reads TGTGCCAGCAGCTTTCAGCAGGGGGGCTACACCTTC. Translated: CASSFQQGGYTF.